Listed here are 21 T cell receptor beta chains from one sample, sequenced in a study of CD8 T cells in ankylosing spondylitis. MiXCR, run by TCRdb on the 5' RACE reads, gives a single entry per CDR3 protein. The sample shows 250,000 or so distinct CDR3 sequences, roughly a quarter of them seen only once. Sequenced material: blood, either unsorted or a sorted T cell fraction (not recorded which). Source of these receptors: a male donor with ankylosing spondylitis or in good health (not recorded which).

In this sample, this clonotype turned up many times. The V and J genes are TRBV12-3 or TRBV12-4 and TRBJ2-1; TRBD1 might be the D (5 bases). CDR3 length: 14 amino acids. The V end was cut by 3 bases, the J end by 4 bases, with 10 bases between. CDR3 residues: CASSFRAGYNEQFF. The CDR3 DNA follows: TGTGCCAGCAGTTTTAGGGCAGGGTACAATGAGCAGTTCTTC.

Ten or more counts support this clonotype. The rearrangement uses TRBV5-1 and TRBJ2-7; 11 bases are shared with TRBD1. This CDR3 spans 14 amino acids. The V gene end was trimmed by 4 bases and the J gene end by 7 bases; junction bases not matched to a gene: 7. The germline gives CDR1 SGHRS, CDR2 YFSETQ. In nucleotides, the CDR3 is TGCGCCAGCAGCCGCGGGACAGGGGGGTCGGAGCAGTACTTC. This translates into CASSRGTGGSEQYF.

This clonotype was detected only a few times. The J gene is TRBJ2-7, the V gene TRBV9, with a possible D match to TRBD1 (6 bases). This CDR3 region has 15 residues. Between the trimmed V and J ends, which lost 3 bases and 7 bases, there was a span of 20 bases. Germline V gene lookup returns CDR1 SGDLS and CDR2 YYNGEE. DNA of the CDR3: TGTGCCAGCAGCGCCCGGGACACCCGTTGGGGAGAGCAGTACTTC. This encodes CASSARDTRWGEQYF.

This clonotype was seen many times. This chain links TRBV20-1 with TRBJ1-5, with a possible D match to TRBD1 (5 bases). With 3 bases removed from V and 2 bases from J, the gap between germline ends came to 11 bases. Germline assignment: CDR1 DFQATT and CDR2 SNEGSKA (reference sequence). The CDR3 length is 14 residues. The CDR3 spells CSASRDGGNQPQHF. CDR3 coding DNA: TGCAGTGCTAGCAGGGATGGAGGCAATCAGCCCCAGCATTTT.

This clonotype has just a few counts. CDR3 sequence: CATSDLYEQYF. In nucleotides, the CDR3 is TGTGCCACCAGTGATTTGTACGAGCAGTACTTC. The gene calls are TRBV24-1 and TRBJ2-7; D not resolved. Trimming removed 0 bases at V and 4 bases at J, with 0 bases between. CDR1 and CDR2 (germline): KGHDR, SFDVKD. The CDR3 consists of 11 residues.

This clonotype was counted a few times. The chain employs TRBV12-3 or TRBV12-4 and TRBJ2-7; 11 bases match TRBD1. This CDR3 comprises 15 residues. The V segment lost 3 bases and the J segment 2 bases; nucleotides outside the gene matches: 3. This CDR3 reads CASSFRDRGTYEQYF. The DNA of the CDR3 is TGTGCCAGCAGTTTCCGGGACAGGGGGACCTACGAGCAGTACTTC.

The J gene is TRBJ2-2, the V gene TRBV6-2 or TRBV6-3, with unresolved D. V shed 8 bases and J shed 7 bases, with 11 bases lying between them. The germline V gene has CDR1 MNHEY and CDR2 SVGEGT. The CDR3 sequence is 12 residues long. DNA for the CDR3: TGTGCCAGCTGGGCGACGTTCGGGGAGCTGTTTTTT. Its protein is CASWATFGELFF.

This clonotype was detected many times. The chain has TRBV11-2 and TRBJ2-3, with D perhaps matching TRBD1 or TRBD2 (6 bases each). Looked up from germline, CDR1 is SGHAT and CDR2 is FQNNGV. The CDR3 covers 14 residues. Between the trimmed V and J ends, which lost 3 bases and 5 bases, there was a span of 12 bases. The CDR3 DNA reads as TGTGCCAGCAGCTTCGGGAAGGGGGGAGATACGCAGTATTTT. Protein product: CASSFGKGGDTQYF.

There are many counts of this clonotype. V usage is TRBV29-1 and J usage is TRBJ2-2; 7 positions agree with TRBD1. Germline assignment: CDR1 SQVTM and CDR2 ANQGSEA. The V segment lost 4 bases and the J segment 7 bases; nucleotides outside the gene matches: 3. This CDR3 comprises 12 residues. The CDR3 sequence: CSVGQGVGELFF. In nucleotides, the CDR3 is TGCAGCGTTGGACAGGGCGTCGGGGAGCTGTTTTTT.

The chain has TRBV20-1 and TRBJ2-5; D might be TRBD2 (5 bases). Trimming removed 5 bases at V and 1 base at J, with 17 bases between. Germline-derived CDR1 and CDR2 are DFQATT and SNEGSKA (reference sequence). The CDR3 totals 15 residues. The CDR3 DNA follows: TGCAGTGCTTCCGTCCCCGGGGAACCCCAAGAGACCCAGTACTTC. Its translation is CSASVPGEPQETQYF.

The chain recombines TRBV28 with TRBJ2-7, with D possibly being TRBD2 (6 bases). This CDR3 contains 14 residues. The germline V gene has CDR1 MDHEN and CDR2 SYDVKM. Trimming took 6 bases from V and 7 from J, leaving 19 bases between them. CDR3 residues: CASSLPTSRREQYF. The CDR3 nucleotides read TGTGCCAGCAGCCTCCCCACTAGCAGACGAGAGCAGTACTTC.

This chain links TRBV12-3 or TRBV12-4 with TRBJ2-3; 7 nucleotides align to TRBD1. V lost 6 bases and J lost 6; bases outside the gene matches: 12. The CDR3 is made up of 15 amino acids. The CDR3 DNA sequence: TGTGCCAGCAGCGACAGGGCTTCAATTGGGGATACGCAGTATTTT. As protein: CASSDRASIGDTQYF.

There are many counts of this clonotype. This chain joins TRBV20-1 and TRBJ1-6; weak D call: TRBD1 (5 bases). V was shortened by 0 bases and J by 7 bases, with 10 bases between the two germline ends. Germline assignment: CDR1 DFQATT and CDR2 SNEGSKA (reference sequence). CDR3 length equals 14 residues. In DNA form, the CDR3 reads TGCAGTGCTAGAGATCAAGGGGCGAATTCACCCCTCCACTTT. As protein: CSARDQGANSPLHF.

This clonotype was observed a few times. CDR3 region: CSAGGGSGNTIYF. The DNA of the CDR3 is TGCAGTGCTGGGGGAGGCTCTGGAAACACCATATATTTT. The rearrangement uses TRBV20-1 and TRBJ1-3; tentatively, D is TRBD1 (5 bases). The CDR3 runs 13 residues. V lost 5 bases and J lost 0, with 8 bases in between. Germline CDR1 is DFQATT and CDR2 is SNEGSKA (reference sequence).

The chain recombines TRBV10-3 with TRBJ1-1; D remains unclear. Germline V gene lookup returns CDR1 ENHRY and CDR2 SYGVKD. The CDR3 loop spans 13 amino acids. Trimming stripped 7 bases from V and 1 base from J, with 10 bases between. The CDR3 bases are TGTGCCATCACCGGAGAGTCGAACACTGAAGCTTTCTTT. Protein: CAITGESNTEAFF.

The J gene is TRBJ2-3, the V gene TRBV10-3, with a possible D match to TRBD1 (5 bases). The germline gives CDR1 ENHRY, CDR2 SYGVKD. The V end lost 10 bases, the J end lost 6 bases, and 14 bases lay between the germline ends. This CDR3 comprises 12 residues. The CDR3 loop reads CATRQGSDTQYF. The CDR3, as DNA: TGTGCCACCAGGCAGGGATCGGATACGCAGTATTTT.

This clonotype has only a few counts. V usage is TRBV29-1 and J usage is TRBJ1-1, with D possibly TRBD1 on 5 matching bases. The CDR3 sequence is 16 residues long. The V and J ends lost 2 bases and 3 bases respectively, with 19 bases between them. Germline CDR1 reads SQVTM; CDR2 reads ANQGSEA. The CDR3: CSVEPLGRRSDTEAFF. CDR3 nucleotides: TGCAGCGTTGAACCTCTGGGACGCCGGAGCGACACTGAAGCTTTCTTT.

This clonotype was picked up many times. The chain joins TRBV20-1 to TRBJ2-1, with 13 bases matching TRBD2. There are 15 residues in the CDR3. The J segment lost 8 bases and the V segment lost 6 bases, leaving 10 bases of the junction unmatched. Per germline, CDR1 DFQATT and CDR2 SNEGSKA (reference sequence). This CDR3 is CSAPTGTSGDDEQFF. Written as DNA, the CDR3 is TGCAGTGCCCCCACCGGGACTAGCGGGGACGATGAGCAGTTCTTC.

Ten or more counts support this clonotype. For the CDR3, the DNA is TGTGCCAGCAGTGGTGGACAGGGCATGGCCCTCCACTTT. Residues: CASSGGQGMALHF. V is TRBV2 and J is TRBJ1-6; 8 nucleotides align to TRBD1. This CDR3 spans 13 amino acids. Germline loops: CDR1 SNHLY, CDR2 FYNNEI. V lost 4 bases to trimming and J lost 14 bases; unmatched junction nucleotides: 7.

This clonotype was seen more than once but under ten times. The gene calls are TRBV20-1 and TRBJ2-7, with TRBD2 matching over 12 bases. The CDR3 contains 16 residues. Germline loops: CDR1 DFQATT, CDR2 SNEGSKA (reference sequence). J lost 4 bases, V lost 1 base, and 8 bases had no gene match. This chain's CDR3 is CSARGLTSGGGYEQYF. The CDR3 DNA follows: TGCAGTGCTAGAGGGTTGACTAGCGGGGGAGGTTACGAGCAGTACTTC.

This clonotype was observed at least ten times. V and J are TRBV5-1 and TRBJ2-1; D could derive from TRBD1 or TRBD2 (7 bases each). Trimming stripped 3 bases from V and 9 bases from J, with 16 bases between. The germline V gene encodes CDR1 SGHRS and CDR2 YFSETQ. The length of the CDR3 is 14 residues. The CDR3 region is CASSSQGGPGEQFF. CDR3 in DNA: TGCGCCAGCAGCTCTCAGGGGGGGCCAGGTGAGCAGTTCTTC. Full variable domain (outside the CDR3, taken from reference TRBV5-1 and TRBJ2-1): KAGVTQTPRYLIKTRGQQVTLSCSPISGHRSVSWYQQTPGQGLQFLFEYFSETQRNKGNFPGRFSGRQFSNSRSEMNVSTLELGDSALYLCASSSQGGPGEQFFGPGTRLTVL.